The 30 T cell receptor beta chains presented below share a single source sample, sequenced in a study of post-analysis software for immune sequencing data. Regarding the study as a whole: Roughly five TRBV segments occurring more often in patients than controls included TRBV5-6, TRBV5-1 and TRBV20-1.

The antigens these receptors bind are not known. The library was made from cDNA and included unique molecular identifiers. TCRdb re-analysed the PCR reads in MiXCR, keeping a single row per CDR3 protein. The table records hundreds of thousands of distinct CDR3 sequences, roughly two fifths of them present only once. Sequencing used blood. The receptors derive from a girl aged 5-17 years with multiple sclerosis.

The rearrangement joins TRBV6-4 to TRBJ2-3; TRBD2 matches at 8 bases. V was clipped by 6 bases and J by 1 base; unmatched bases: 6. Germline-derived CDR1 and CDR2 are MRHNA and SNTAGT. The CDR3 covers 15 residues. The CDR3 DNA reads as TGTGCCAGCAGCAAAGCGGGAGAAGGCACAGATACGCAGTATTTT. This sequence encodes CASSKAGEGTDTQYF.

This clonotype was seen more than once but under ten times. The chain combines TRBV4-1 with TRBJ2-1; 8 positions match TRBD1. The V gene end was trimmed by 1 base and the J gene end by 4 bases; junction bases not matched to a gene: 3. The CDR3 consists of 15 residues. Germline CDR1 is MGHRA and CDR2 is YSYEKL. The CDR3 DNA is TGCGCCAGCAGCCAAGCGGGGACAGGATACAATGAGCAGTTCTTC. It translates to CASSQAGTGYNEQFF.

This clonotype has a handful of counts. Mismatch with germline at one junction end may stem from a read error. The V and J genes are TRBV12-3 or TRBV12-4 and TRBJ2-3; D gene unclear. The CDR3 extends over 13 amino acids. This CDR3 reads CASSSPVPDTQYF. CDR3 sequence (DNA): TGTGCCAGTAGTTCCCCAGTGCCAGATACGCAGTATTTT.

This clonotype was detected only a few times. J is TRBJ2-7 and V is TRBV19, with 13 bases that match TRBD2. The CDR3 totals 15 residues. Germline trimming cut 5 bases from V and 4 bases from J; bases unmatched to any gene: 5. Germline V gene data show CDR1 as LNHDA and CDR2 as SQIVND (reference sequence). CDR3 sequence reads: CASSQGLAGRYEQYF. CDR3 nucleotides: TGTGCCAGTAGTCAGGGACTAGCGGGGAGATACGAGCAGTACTTC.

V gene TRBV12-3 or TRBV12-4 combines with J gene TRBJ2-7; unclear D gene. The CDR3 is 13 amino acids. With 3 bases removed from V and 5 bases from J, the gap between germline ends came to 11 bases. CDR3 nucleotides: TGTGCCAGCAGTTTGGTAATGAACGACGAGCAGTACTTC. This encodes CASSLVMNDEQYF.

The gene calls are TRBV24-1 and TRBJ2-7, with D unresolved. The DNA end favors TRBJ2-5, so the J call may be wrong. Germline V gene sequence: CDR1 KGHDR, CDR2 SFDVKD. The CDR3 is 10 residues long. The CDR3 region is CANAQETQYF. CDR3 coding DNA: TGTGCCAACGCCCAAGAGACCCAGTACTTC.

The chain has TRBV24-1 and TRBJ2-1; 8 nucleotides agree with TRBD1. This CDR3 has 17 amino acids. J lost 6 bases, V lost 2 bases, and 11 bases had no gene match. Germline V gene data show CDR1 as KGHDR and CDR2 as SFDVKD. CDR3 sequence (DNA): TGTGCCACCAGTGATTCCGGACAGGGAGCCCCCTCCAATGAGCAGTTCTTC. It translates to CATSDSGQGAPSNEQFF.

Turning to this clonotype: Since a much larger clone is just one base distant, this may be a read error. The V gene is TRBV12-3 or TRBV12-4, the J gene TRBJ2-1, with unresolved D. The CDR3 length is 11 residues. CDR3 sequence reads: CVSSYNNEQFF. The CDR3 bases are TGTGTCAGCAGTTACAACAATGAGCAGTTCTTC.

This clonotype has only a few counts. The chain has TRBV27 and TRBJ2-5; 11 nucleotides align to TRBD2. The germline V gene has CDR1 MNHEY and CDR2 SMNVEV (reference sequence). The CDR3 is 16 residues long. The V and J ends lost 7 bases and 2 bases, in that order; junction bases with no gene match: 9. CDR3 region: CASKERLAGRQETQYF. The CDR3 region has the DNA TGTGCCAGCAAAGAGCGACTAGCGGGGCGACAAGAGACCCAGTACTTC.

The chain uses TRBV12-3 or TRBV12-4 and TRBJ2-7; weak D call: TRBD1 (5 bases). This CDR3 region has 13 residues. Trimming took off 6 bases at V and 2 bases at J, with 11 bases between the two ends. The CDR3 protein is CASSQGKAYEQYF. CDR3 nucleotides: TGTGCCAGCAGCCAGGGAAAAGCCTACGAGCAGTACTTC.

The CDR3 sequence is CASSYSSLIFGGQGEQYF. The CDR3 bases are TGTGCCAGCAGTTACTCGAGTTTGATATTTGGGGGCCAGGGGGAGCAGTACTTC. The gene calls are TRBV6-5 and TRBJ2-7; D is possibly TRBD1 (6 bases). Trimming cost V 0 bases and J 7 bases, with 25 bases left between them. Germline CDR1 reads MNHEY; CDR2 reads SVGAGI. This CDR3 region has 18 residues.

This clonotype was recorded a few times. This chain links TRBV20-1 with TRBJ2-5; weak D call: TRBD1 (6 bases). The J call is uncertain, as TRBJ2-7 better fits the DNA end. The CDR3 has 14 residues. The germline V gene has CDR1 DFQATT and CDR2 SNEGSKA (reference sequence). Here the CDR3 reads CSARSGTTTYEQYF. CDR3 in DNA: TGCAGTGCTCGATCAGGGACAACCACCTACGAGCAGTACTTC.

There are a few counts of this clonotype. The V gene is TRBV12-3 or TRBV12-4, the J gene TRBJ2-7; TRBD1 aligns across 7 bases. The V gene end was trimmed by 2 bases and the J gene end by 11 bases; junction bases not matched to a gene: 6. This CDR3 contains 12 residues. The CDR3 nucleotides read TGTGCCAGCAGTTTACCGGGACAGAAGGAGTACTTC. Translating it yields CASSLPGQKEYF.

The V call is TRBV20-1, the J call TRBJ2-7; 11 nucleotides align to TRBD1. The germline V gene has CDR1 DFQATT and CDR2 SNEGSKA (reference sequence). The V segment lost 5 bases and the J segment 4 bases; nucleotides outside the gene matches: 7. The CDR3 totals 14 residues. CDR3 protein: CSAGGDRGNYEQYF. CDR3 nucleotides: TGCAGTGCTGGGGGGGACAGGGGGAATTACGAGCAGTACTTC.

This chain connects TRBV24-1 to TRBJ2-3; 7 bases fit TRBD1. V gave up 3 bases and J gave up 1 base; unmatched junction bases: 6. This CDR3 has 16 amino acids. Per germline, CDR1 KGHDR and CDR2 SFDVKD. CDR3 sequence (DNA): TGTGCCACCAGTGATAAAACAGGGGTGGGCACAGATACGCAGTATTTT. Protein sequence: CATSDKTGVGTDTQYF.

The sample holds a few counts of this clonotype. The chain carries TRBV6-1 and TRBJ2-3, with D possibly TRBD2 on 6 matching bases. Germline V gene data show CDR1 as MNHNS and CDR2 as SASEGT. There are 14 residues in the CDR3. Trimming cost V 7 bases and J 3 bases, with 14 bases left between them. As DNA, the CDR3 is TGTGCCAGCATCTACGTCGGGAGAACAGATACGCAGTATTTT. Amino acid sequence: CASIYVGRTDTQYF.

The chain recombines TRBV12-3 or TRBV12-4 with TRBJ2-3; D might be TRBD2 (6 bases). The CDR3 has 13 amino acids. Deletions cut 9 bases from V and 14 bases from J, with 24 bases between. CDR3 residues: CASHATPSGSWYF. The CDR3 DNA follows: TGTGCCAGTCATGCTACTCCCAGCGGGTCTTGGTATTTT.

This clonotype has a handful of counts. The chain couples TRBV29-1 to TRBJ1-2, with TRBD1 as a possible D gene (5 bases). Trimming left V 4 bases short and J 4 bases short, with 10 bases between. In germline, CDR1 is SQVTM, CDR2 ANQGSEA. This CDR3 is built from 12 residues. The CDR3 coding sequence is TGCAGCGTTGGGGACGGCCTCTATGGCTACACCTTC. Encoded protein: CSVGDGLYGYTF.

V is TRBV6-5 and J is TRBJ1-1; D call uncertain. CDR1 is MNHEY, CDR2 SVGAGI, per germline. This CDR3 has 13 residues. Trimming removed 6 bases at V and 8 bases at J, with 16 bases between. CDR3 residues: CASSPPAGREAFF. The DNA for the CDR3 is TGTGCCAGCAGCCCTCCCGCTGGACGAGAAGCTTTCTTT.

This chain uses TRBV7-3 with TRBJ2-3; 8 nucleotides match TRBD2. The V gene's germline CDR1 is SGHTA and CDR2 FQGTGA. The trim removed 9 bases at V and 2 bases at J, leaving 10 bases unmatched. The CDR3 has 15 residues. As DNA, the CDR3 is TGTGCCAGTACTCTTACTAGCGGACCCACAGATACGCAGTATTTT. Its translation is CASTLTSGPTDTQYF. The full variable domain, its missing parts supplied by reference TRBV7-3 and TRBJ2-3, is GAGVSQTPSNKVTEKGKYVELRCDPISGHTALYWYRQSLGQGPEFLIYFQGTGAADDSGLPNDRFFAVRPEGSVSTLKIQRTERGDSAVYLCASTLTSGPTDTQYFGPGTRLTVL.

The chain joins TRBV7-9 to TRBJ2-7, with TRBD1 matching over 8 bases. This CDR3 contains 15 residues. Germline CDR1 reads SEHNR; CDR2 reads FQNEAQ (reference sequence). Germline trimming cut 5 bases from V and 3 bases from J; bases unmatched to any gene: 9. DNA for the CDR3: TGTGCCAGCAGCCCGTGGACAGGGCCCAACTACGAGCAGTACTTC. Its protein product is CASSPWTGPNYEQYF.

This clonotype turned up a few times. The CDR3 region is CASSYGTSGKNIQYF. The CDR3 DNA is TGTGCCAGCAGTTACGGGACTAGCGGGAAAAACATTCAGTACTTC. V usage is TRBV6-6 and J usage is TRBJ2-4, with TRBD2 matching 12 bases. The CDR3 is 15 residues long. Looked up from germline, CDR1 is MNHNY and CDR2 is SVGAGI (reference sequence). Trimming cost V 2 bases and J 4 bases; bases outside gene matches: 0.

V gene TRBV29-1 combines with J gene TRBJ2-4; 9 nucleotides line up with TRBD2. Losses at the gene ends were 7 bases for V and 13 bases for J; bases not matched to a gene: 17. From germline, CDR1 is SQVTM and CDR2 ANQGSEA. The CDR3 sequence is 14 residues long. The CDR3 reads CSARPRLADGEQYF. Here the CDR3 DNA reads TGCAGCGCCCGACCTCGACTAGCGGACGGGGAGCAGTACTTC.

The genes are TRBV20-1 and TRBJ2-6; D is unclear. The CDR3 spans 17 residues. V was trimmed by 5 bases and J by 0 bases, leaving 17 bases between them. Germline V gives CDR1 DFQATT, CDR2 SNEGSKA (reference sequence). The CDR3 DNA sequence: TGCAGTGCTCCTAAGTGGGCAGCCCGCTCTGGGGCCAACGTCCTGACTTTC. Protein: CSAPKWAARSGANVLTF.

This clonotype appeared a few times. The chain links TRBV20-1 to TRBJ2-5, with TRBD1 as a possible D gene (6 bases). Germline values: CDR1 DFQATT, CDR2 SNEGSKA (reference sequence). The CDR3 covers 16 residues. V gave up 2 bases and J gave up 4 bases, with 20 bases separating them. The CDR3, as DNA: TGCAGTGCTAGAACCCCTGGCAGGGGAAATGGAGAGACCCAGTACTTC. This encodes CSARTPGRGNGETQYF.

The chain is built from TRBV7-6 and TRBJ2-5; D is tentatively TRBD1 or TRBD2 (5 bases each). The end of the DNA aligns better with TRBJ2-7, so the J call may be wrong. Germline V CDR1 and CDR2: SGHVS, FNYEAQ. CDR3 length equals 14 residues. In DNA form, the CDR3 reads TGTGCCAGCAACACTGGGGGAATCCCCTACGAGCAGTACTTC. Encoded protein: CASNTGGIPYEQYF.

This clonotype was found a few times. The rearrangement uses TRBV7-2 and TRBJ2-5, with D hard to call. V was shortened by 0 bases and J by 2 bases, with 7 bases between the two germline ends. Per germline, CDR1 SGHTA and CDR2 FQGNSA. The CDR3 is 14 amino acids. The CDR3 DNA reads as TGTGCCAGCAGCTTAGCAGTATTACAAGAGACCCAGTACTTC. It specifies CASSLAVLQETQYF.

J is TRBJ2-5 and V is TRBV7-9, with D unresolved. The V end lost 2 bases, the J end lost 5 bases, and 9 bases lay between the germline ends. This CDR3 contains 13 residues. Per germline, CDR1 SEHNR and CDR2 FQNEAQ (reference sequence). DNA for the CDR3: TGTGCCAGCAGCTTATCATTCGGGGAGACCCAGTACTTC. Protein product: CASSLSFGETQYF.

As regards this clonotype: Since a much larger clone is just one base distant, this may be a read error. The chain has TRBV29-1 and TRBJ1-2; possibly TRBD1 for D (5 bases). Germline V gene sequence: CDR1 SQVTM, CDR2 ANQGSEA. Trimming cost V 3 bases and J 6 bases, with 11 bases left between them. The CDR3 contains 12 residues. CDR3 amino acids: CSVDRARDGYTF. Here the CDR3 DNA reads TGCAGCGTTGACAGGGCGAGGGATGGCTACACCTTC.

This chain links TRBV3-1 with TRBJ2-7; D is possibly TRBD1 (6 bases). The CDR3 is 15 amino acids. Germline CDR1 LGHDT, CDR2 YNNKEL (reference sequence). Trimming took 2 bases from V and 3 from J, leaving 14 bases between them. The CDR3 reads CASSQRGGADYEQYF. Here the CDR3 DNA reads TGTGCCAGCAGCCAAAGAGGGGGTGCGGACTACGAGCAGTACTTC.